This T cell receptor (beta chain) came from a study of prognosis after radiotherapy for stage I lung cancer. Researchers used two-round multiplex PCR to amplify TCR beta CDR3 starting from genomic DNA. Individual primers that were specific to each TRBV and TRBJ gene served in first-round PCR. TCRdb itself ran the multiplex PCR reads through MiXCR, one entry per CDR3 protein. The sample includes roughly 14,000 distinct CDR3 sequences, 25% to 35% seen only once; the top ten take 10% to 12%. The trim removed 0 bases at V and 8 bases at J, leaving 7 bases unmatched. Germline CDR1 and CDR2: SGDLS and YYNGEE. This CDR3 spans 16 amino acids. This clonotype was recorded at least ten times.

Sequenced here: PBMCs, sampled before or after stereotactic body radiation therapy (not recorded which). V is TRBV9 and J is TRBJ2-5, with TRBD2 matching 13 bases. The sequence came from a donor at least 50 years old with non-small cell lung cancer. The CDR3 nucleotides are TGTGCCAGCAGCGTAGAAGGGACTAGCGGGACCTTTACCCAGTACTTC. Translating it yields CASSVEGTSGTFTQYF. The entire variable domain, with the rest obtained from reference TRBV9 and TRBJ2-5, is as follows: DSGVTQTPKHLITATGQRVTLRCSPRSGDLSVYWYQQSLDQGLQFLIQYYNGEERAKGNILERFSAQQFPDLHSELNLSSLELGDSALYFCASSVEGTSGTFTQYFGPGTRLLVL.